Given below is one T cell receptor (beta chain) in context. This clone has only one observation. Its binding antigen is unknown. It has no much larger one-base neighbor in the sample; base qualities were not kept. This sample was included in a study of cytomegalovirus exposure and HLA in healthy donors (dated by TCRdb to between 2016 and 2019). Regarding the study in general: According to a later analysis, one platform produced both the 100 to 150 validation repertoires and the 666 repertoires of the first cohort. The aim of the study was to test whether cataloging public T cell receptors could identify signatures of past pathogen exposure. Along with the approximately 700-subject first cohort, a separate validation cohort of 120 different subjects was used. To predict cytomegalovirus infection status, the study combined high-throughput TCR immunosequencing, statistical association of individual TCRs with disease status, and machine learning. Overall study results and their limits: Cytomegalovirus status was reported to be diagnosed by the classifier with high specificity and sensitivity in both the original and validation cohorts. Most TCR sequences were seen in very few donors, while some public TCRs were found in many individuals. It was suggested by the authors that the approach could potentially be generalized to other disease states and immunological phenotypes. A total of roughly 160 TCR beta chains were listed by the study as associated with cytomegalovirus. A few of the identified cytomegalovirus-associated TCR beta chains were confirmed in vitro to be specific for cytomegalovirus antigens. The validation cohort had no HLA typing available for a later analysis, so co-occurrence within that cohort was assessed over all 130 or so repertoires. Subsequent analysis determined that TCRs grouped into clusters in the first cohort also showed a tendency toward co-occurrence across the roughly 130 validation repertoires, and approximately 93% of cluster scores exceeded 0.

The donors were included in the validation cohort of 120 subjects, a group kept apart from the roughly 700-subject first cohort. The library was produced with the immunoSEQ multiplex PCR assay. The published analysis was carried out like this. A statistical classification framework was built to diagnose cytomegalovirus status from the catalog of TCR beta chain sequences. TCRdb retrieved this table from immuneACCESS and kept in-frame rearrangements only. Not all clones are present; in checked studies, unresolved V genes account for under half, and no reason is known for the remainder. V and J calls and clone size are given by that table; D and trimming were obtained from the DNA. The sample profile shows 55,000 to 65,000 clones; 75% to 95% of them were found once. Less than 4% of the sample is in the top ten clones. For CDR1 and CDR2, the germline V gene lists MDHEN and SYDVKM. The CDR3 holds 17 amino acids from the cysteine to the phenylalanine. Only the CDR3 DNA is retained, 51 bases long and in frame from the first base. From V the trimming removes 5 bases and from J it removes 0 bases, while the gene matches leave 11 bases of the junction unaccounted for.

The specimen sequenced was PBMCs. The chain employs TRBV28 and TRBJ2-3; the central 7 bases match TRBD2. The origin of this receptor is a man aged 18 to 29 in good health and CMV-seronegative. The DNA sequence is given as TGTGCCAGCAGTCAAGCGGGAAACCTACCTAGCACAGATACGCAGTATTTT. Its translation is CASSQAGNLPSTDTQYF.